This TCR beta chain originates from a study of cytomegalovirus exposure and HLA in healthy donors. Study in general: Among the roughly 380 donors who were genotyped, about 79% fell in the genetic ancestry cluster that is associated with self-reported Caucasian donors. Study outcomes and limitations: Most observed TCR sequences were rare, whereas some public TCRs were detected in many donors. TCR association rates varied by HLA locus in a later analysis, with DRB1 highest and HLA-C lowest. Available immune exposure information covered CMV serostatus only.

Per the germline V gene, CDR1 is MNHEY and CDR2 is SVGAGI. With V trimmed by 2 bases and J by 3 bases, 2 bases remained unmatched. The length of the CDR3 is 15 residues. Notes on this clone: Its antigen is currently unknown.

The PCR employed 60 Vbeta primers together with 13 Jbeta primers. Data came from immunoSEQ multiplex PCR; TCRdb stores just in-frame clones and leaves some out. The table lists approximately 120,000 clones. The rearrangement uses TRBV6-5 and TRBJ2-7, with 12 bases aligning to TRBD2. The receptor comes from a man between 18 and 35 years old in good health and CMV-seronegative. Source material: PBMCs. The CDR3, as DNA: TGTGCCAGCAGTTACAGGACTAGCGGGGTCTACGAGCAGTACTTC. Translated: CASSYRTSGVYEQYF.